This entry features one T cell receptor (beta chain) sequence. The sample comes from a study of CD8 T cells in Susac syndrome. Random-hexamer reverse transcription was applied to about 0.45 to 1 ug RNA. One entry per CDR3 protein, called by TCRdb with MiXCR from the immunoSEQ multiplex PCR reads. The data contain 300,000 to 350,000 distinct CDR3 sequences, about 91% of them singletons. Germline loops: CDR1 LNHNV, CDR2 YYDKDF (reference sequence). V was trimmed by 5 bases and J by 5 bases, leaving 10 bases between them. The CDR3 has 14 residues. Sequenced input: CD4+ T cells from PBMCs. The origin of this receptor is a human donor with multiple sclerosis. This chain links TRBV15 with TRBJ2-6; a weak D match, TRBD2 (6 bases). The DNA of the CDR3 is TGTGCCACCAGCCGACTAGACTGGGCCAACGTCCTGACTTTC. Translation: CATSRLDWANVLTF.